These 31 T cell receptor beta chains came from one sample sequenced in a study of shared T cell receptors in the human thymus. TCRdb's copy holds only in-frame clones and misses some; the assay was immunoSEQ multiplex PCR. The table lists about 730,000 clones, 80% to 90% of them singletons. This sample also appeared in a second study, on human thymus T cells.

The sample was thymocytes. These receptors were collected from a girl younger than two with a congenital heart defect.

With regard to this clone: Other nucleotide sequences from this sample produce the same CDR3. This chain connects TRBV5-6 to TRBJ1-2, with D tentatively TRBD1 (5 bases). Germline values: CDR1 SGHDT, CDR2 YYEEEE. The CDR3 consists of 14 residues. V shed 1 base and J shed 7 bases, with 14 bases lying between them. The CDR3 spells CASSLRFGGPGYTF. The CDR3 nucleotides read TGTGCCAGCAGCTTGAGGTTCGGGGGTCCTGGCTACACCTTC.

V gene TRBV29-1 combines with J gene TRBJ2-3; D ambiguous. Germline V CDR1 and CDR2: SQVTM, ANQGSEA. CDR3 length: 13 amino acids. The V end lost 5 bases, the J end lost 0 bases, and 9 bases lay between the germline ends. The CDR3 region is CSVPSSSTDTQYF. The CDR3 DNA reads TGCAGCGTTCCTTCCTCTAGCACAGATACGCAGTATTTT.

The rearrangement uses TRBV6-1 and TRBJ1-2; D is perhaps TRBD1 (5 bases). The length of the CDR3 is 15 residues. Germline assignment: CDR1 MNHNS and CDR2 SASEGT. V gave up 6 bases and J gave up 1 base, with 15 bases separating them. The CDR3 DNA reads TGTGCCAGCAGGGGGGGTAAGGTTCTTAACTATGGCTACACCTTC. It codes for CASRGGKVLNYGYTF.

The chain joins TRBV28 to TRBJ1-1; D ambiguous. V shed 5 bases and J shed 1 base, with 11 bases lying between them. The CDR3 totals 14 residues. The germline V gene has CDR1 MDHEN and CDR2 SYDVKM. This CDR3 reads CASSSDCPNTEAFF. The CDR3 nucleotides read TGTGCCAGCAGTAGTGACTGCCCGAACACTGAAGCTTTCTTT.

This chain links TRBV19 with TRBJ1-6, with 7 bases lining up with TRBD1. Per germline, CDR1 LNHDA and CDR2 SQIVND (reference sequence). The CDR3 length is 17 residues. The J segment lost 3 bases and the V segment lost 7 bases, leaving 12 bases of the junction unmatched. CDR3 in DNA: TGTGCCAGTATTTCGGGACAGCCGTTACTCTATAATTCACCCCTCCACTTT. It codes for CASISGQPLLYNSPLHF.

This chain links TRBV9 with TRBJ2-7; a weak D match, TRBD2 (6 bases). V lost 4 bases, J lost 2 bases, and 16 bases lay in between. Germline values: CDR1 SGDLS, CDR2 YYNGEE. CDR3 length equals 15 residues. For the CDR3, the DNA is TGTGCCAGCAGCCCCCAAACCGGGAGCCCCTACGAGCAGTACTTC. Residues: CASSPQTGSPYEQYF. The whole variable domain, filled in from reference TRBV9 and TRBJ2-7, reads DSGVTQTPKHLITATGQRVTLRCSPRSGDLSVYWYQQSLDQGLQFLIQYYNGEERAKGNILERFSAQQFPDLHSELNLSSLELGDSALYFCASSPQTGSPYEQYFGPGTRLTVT.

This clone was counted a few times. V usage is TRBV6-5 and J usage is TRBJ1-1, with 7 bases matching TRBD1. Per germline, CDR1 MNHEY and CDR2 SVGAGI. The CDR3 loop spans 14 amino acids. V trimming: 5 bases; J trimming: 4 bases; junction bases outside the gene matches: 7. The CDR3 nucleotides read TGTGCCAGCAGTGAGCAACCAGGGGGCACTGAAGCTTTCTTT. Its protein is CASSEQPGGTEAFF.

This chain uses TRBV29-1 with TRBJ1-2; 7 bases align to TRBD1. J gave up 2 bases and V 7 bases, and 10 bases lay outside the gene matches. This CDR3 is 14 amino acids long. Per the germline V gene, CDR1 is SQVTM and CDR2 is ANQGSEA. CDR3 in amino acids: CSAIPTGQNYGYTF. The CDR3, as DNA: TGCAGCGCCATCCCGACAGGGCAAAACTATGGCTACACCTTC.

The chain joins TRBV7-7 to TRBJ1-2; D uncertain. CDR1 is SSHAT, CDR2 FNYEAQ, per germline (reference sequence). The CDR3 is made up of 15 amino acids. Here the CDR3 reads CAIRNTSASGYGYTF. The CDR3 bases are TGTGCTATCCGGAATACTTCGGCCAGCGGCTATGGCTACACCTTC.

The chain combines TRBV5-4 with TRBJ2-1; 12 nucleotides align to TRBD1. The CDR3 length is 16 residues. The ends lost 3 bases at V and 10 bases at J; junction bases unmatched: 11. Germline CDR1 SGHNT, CDR2 YYREEE (reference sequence). The CDR3 DNA reads as TGTGCCAGCAGCTCGGAGGGGGACAGGGGGCGAATAGAGCAGTTCTTC. Protein: CASSSEGDRGRIEQFF.

To note about this clone: At the DNA level, this CDR3 is encoded by other sequences in the same sample as well. This sequence joins TRBV28 and TRBJ1-1; tentatively, D is TRBD1 (5 bases). Trimming cost V 3 bases and J 4 bases, with 9 bases left between them. The CDR3 covers 13 residues. Germline CDR1 MDHEN, CDR2 SYDVKM. The CDR3 is CASSLGGGTEAFF. Written as DNA, the CDR3 is TGTGCCAGCAGTTTGGGGGGGGGCACTGAAGCTTTCTTT.

This chain uses TRBV4-1 with TRBJ1-2; D is unresolved. Trimming cost V 0 bases and J 5 bases, with 13 bases left between them. CDR1 is MGHRA, CDR2 YSYEKL, per germline. CDR3 size: 15 residues. The CDR3 spells CASSQDFRYPYGYTF. In DNA form, the CDR3 reads TGCGCCAGCAGCCAAGATTTTCGGTATCCGTATGGCTACACCTTC.

The chain carries TRBV5-1 and TRBJ2-7; TRBD1 matches at 8 bases. V dropped 3 bases and J dropped 1; count of bases not matched to a gene: 12. Germline lookup yields CDR1 SGHRS and CDR2 YFSETQ. This CDR3 comprises 17 residues. The CDR3 nucleotides are TGCGCCAGCAGCTCAGGAGTGTGGACAGGGTTTTCCTACGAGCAGTACTTC. This sequence encodes CASSSGVWTGFSYEQYF.

The V gene is TRBV2, the J gene TRBJ1-1; tentatively, D is TRBD1 (6 bases). The CDR3 spans 15 residues. CDR1 and CDR2 from the germline V gene are SNHLY and FYNNEI. V gave up 10 bases and J gave up 1 base, with 19 bases separating them. The CDR3, as DNA: TGTGCCACCACAGGGCCCCGGACCTCGAACACTGAAGCTTTCTTT. Translated, it gives CATTGPRTSNTEAFF.

The CDR3 DNA is TGTGCCAGCAGCGTAGGCAGGGGGCGGACCGGGGAGCTGTTTTTT. Translated, it gives CASSVGRGRTGELFF. This chain links TRBV9 with TRBJ2-2; 8 positions agree with TRBD1. This CDR3 has 15 residues. In germline, CDR1 is SGDLS, CDR2 YYNGEE. V dropped 0 bases and J dropped 5; count of bases not matched to a gene: 3.

The chain joins TRBV18 to TRBJ2-7; TRBD2 aligns across 7 bases. CDR1 is KGHSH and CDR2 is LQKENI in the germline V gene. With V trimmed by 4 bases and J by 3 bases, 12 bases remained unmatched. The CDR3 covers 16 residues. The CDR3 nucleotides read TGTGCCAGCTCACACGAGCCAAACACTAGCGACTACGAGCAGTACTTC. Its translation: CASSHEPNTSDYEQYF.

This chain joins TRBV15 and TRBJ1-1, with 8 positions matching TRBD1. CDR1 and CDR2 (germline): LNHNV, YYDKDF (reference sequence). J was trimmed by 4 bases and V by 5 bases; bases with no gene match: 15. The CDR3 contains 17 residues. CDR3 DNA sequence: TGTGCCACCAGCCTCGATTGGACAGGGTTTGATGGCACTGAAGCTTTCTTT. The encoded protein is CATSLDWTGFDGTEAFF.

The V and J genes are TRBV5-4 and TRBJ2-5; no clear D. Deletions cut 1 base from V and 5 bases from J, with 12 bases between. Germline V lookup: CDR1 SGHNT, CDR2 YYREEE (reference sequence). The CDR3 covers 14 residues. The chain's CDR3 is CASSLRLHVETQYF. DNA for the CDR3: TGTGCCAGCAGCTTGAGACTTCACGTGGAGACCCAGTACTTC.

This chain's CDR3 is CASSPGLAGGSTDTQYF. The CDR3 nucleotides are TGTGCCAGCAGTCCCGGACTAGCGGGGGGCAGCACAGATACGCAGTATTTT. The J gene is TRBJ2-3, the V gene TRBV2; TRBD2 matches at 14 bases. The CDR3 is made up of 17 amino acids. CDR1 and CDR2 (germline): SNHLY, FYNNEI. Germline trimming cut 5 bases from V and 0 bases from J; bases unmatched to any gene: 4.

This rearrangement joins TRBV7-2 to TRBJ1-2; unclear D gene. CDR1 is SGHTA and CDR2 is FQGNSA in the germline V gene. With 1 base removed from V and 8 bases from J, the gap between germline ends came to 11 bases. The CDR3 runs 13 residues. The CDR3 is CASSLVAVEGYTF. The CDR3 bases are TGTGCCAGCAGCTTAGTCGCGGTTGAAGGCTACACCTTC.

The rearrangement joins TRBV4-2 to TRBJ1-2, with 8 bases lining up with TRBD1. The J segment lost 4 bases and the V segment lost 0 bases, leaving 13 bases of the junction unmatched. The CDR3 is made up of 18 amino acids. The germline V gene encodes CDR1 LGHNA and CDR2 YNFKEQ. In DNA, the CDR3 is TGTGCCAGCAGCCAAGATAGTCCCGGACAGGGTGTTGGCTATGGCTACACCTTC. Protein sequence: CASSQDSPGQGVGYGYTF.

The count of this clone is one. This chain connects TRBV27 to TRBJ2-5; 11 nucleotides align to TRBD2. V shed 6 bases and J 4 bases; nucleotides not matched to a gene: 13. From germline, CDR1 is MNHEY and CDR2 SMNVEV (reference sequence). The CDR3 is 17 amino acids. CDR3 amino acids: CASSHTSGRAILETQYF. For the CDR3, the DNA is TGTGCCAGCAGCCACACTAGCGGGAGAGCGATTCTAGAGACCCAGTACTTC.

CDR3 DNA sequence: TGTGCCAGCAGCCCTAGGACAGGGACAAATCAGCCCCAGCATTTT. Amino acid sequence: CASSPRTGTNQPQHF. The chain employs TRBV5-8 and TRBJ1-5, with TRBD1 identical over 8 bases. The V and J ends lost 4 bases and 4 bases, in that order; junction bases with no gene match: 7. The CDR3 totals 15 residues. The germline V gene has CDR1 SGHTS and CDR2 YDEGEE.

This rearrangement joins TRBV9 to TRBJ1-6; D is ambiguous. Germline CDR1 and CDR2: SGDLS and YYNGEE. CDR3 length: 16 amino acids. V lost 0 bases to trimming and J lost 6 bases, with 13 bases between them. The DNA for the CDR3 is TGTGCCAGCAGCGTAGAATCAGGCAGTCTTAATTCACCCCTCCACTTT. It translates to CASSVESGSLNSPLHF. Full variable domain (outside the CDR3, taken from reference TRBV9 and TRBJ1-6): DSGVTQTPKHLITATGQRVTLRCSPRSGDLSVYWYQQSLDQGLQFLIQYYNGEERAKGNILERFSAQQFPDLHSELNLSSLELGDSALYFCASSVESGSLNSPLHFGNGTRLTVT.

J is TRBJ2-3 and V is TRBV10-1; 8 positions match TRBD1. Trimming at V came to 4 bases and at J to 5 bases, leaving 8 bases not matched to a gene. Germline CDR1 WNHNN, CDR2 SYGVQD (reference sequence). There are 15 residues in the CDR3. CDR3 DNA sequence: TGCGCCAGCAGTGTGACAGGGGAGAGTGTAGATACGCAGTATTTT. It encodes CASSVTGESVDTQYF.

The chain carries TRBV6-6 and TRBJ2-7; 13 bases line up with TRBD2. CDR3 length: 14 amino acids. Germline CDR1 MNHNY, CDR2 SVGAGI (reference sequence). With V trimmed by 6 bases and J by 3 bases, 2 bases remained unmatched. The CDR3 is CASRGTSGVYEQYF. The CDR3 bases are TGTGCCAGCAGGGGGACTAGCGGGGTCTACGAGCAGTACTTC.

The chain employs TRBV19 and TRBJ1-2; 12 positions agree with TRBD1. V shed 4 bases and J 14 bases; nucleotides not matched to a gene: 8. CDR3 length equals 13 residues. The V gene's germline CDR1 is LNHDA and CDR2 SQIVND (reference sequence). The CDR3 region has the DNA TGTGCCAGTAGTACGGCGGGACAGGGGGCCGCGACCTTC. Its protein product is CASSTAGQGAATF.

This chain links TRBV5-4 with TRBJ1-1; D ambiguous. Deletions cut 2 bases from V and 1 base from J, with 9 bases between. Germline V gives CDR1 SGHNT, CDR2 YYREEE (reference sequence). This CDR3 comprises 14 residues. The CDR3 bases are TGTGCCAGCAGCTTTTACAACGAGAACACTGAAGCTTTCTTT. Translation: CASSFYNENTEAFF.

The CDR3 is CSVVPPWERDYTDTQYF. The CDR3 nucleotides read TGCAGCGTTGTCCCCCCTTGGGAGCGGGATTACACAGATACGCAGTATTTT. The chain joins TRBV29-1 to TRBJ2-3; 7 bases match TRBD2. The trim removed 4 bases at V and 2 bases at J, leaving 15 bases unmatched. The CDR3 covers 17 residues. CDR1 and CDR2 from the germline V gene are SQVTM and ANQGSEA.

Only a few counts were recorded for this clone. V usage is TRBV6-1 and J usage is TRBJ1-4, with 10 bases fitting TRBD1. The V gene's germline CDR1 is MNHNS and CDR2 SASEGT. Trimming cost V 6 bases and J 5 bases; bases outside gene matches: 3. This CDR3 is built from 14 residues. The CDR3 reads CASRQTGGNEKLFF. CDR3 DNA: TGTGCCAGCAGGCAGACAGGGGGCAATGAAAAACTGTTTTTT.

V usage is TRBV5-1 and J usage is TRBJ2-7; 7 positions agree with TRBD1. Germline CDR1 is SGHRS and CDR2 is YFSETQ. Trimming removed 1 base from V and 4 bases from J; junction bases left unmatched: 17. This CDR3 is 18 amino acids long. CDR3 sequence: CASSLRHRGLLTTYEQYF. CDR3 nucleotides: TGCGCCAGCAGCTTGAGGCACAGGGGCCTCCTGACCACATACGAGCAGTACTTC.